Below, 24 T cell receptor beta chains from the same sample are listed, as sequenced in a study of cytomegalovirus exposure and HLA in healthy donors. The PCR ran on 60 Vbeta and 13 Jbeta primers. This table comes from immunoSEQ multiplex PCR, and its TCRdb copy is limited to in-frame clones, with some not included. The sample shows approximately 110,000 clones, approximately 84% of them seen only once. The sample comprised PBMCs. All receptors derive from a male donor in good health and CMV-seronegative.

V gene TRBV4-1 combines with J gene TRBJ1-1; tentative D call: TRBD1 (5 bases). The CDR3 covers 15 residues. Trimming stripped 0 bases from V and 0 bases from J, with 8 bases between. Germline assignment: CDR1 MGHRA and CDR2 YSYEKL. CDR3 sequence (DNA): TGCGCCAGCAGCCAAGATGTACAGGTGAACACTGAAGCTTTCTTT. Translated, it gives CASSQDVQVNTEAFF.

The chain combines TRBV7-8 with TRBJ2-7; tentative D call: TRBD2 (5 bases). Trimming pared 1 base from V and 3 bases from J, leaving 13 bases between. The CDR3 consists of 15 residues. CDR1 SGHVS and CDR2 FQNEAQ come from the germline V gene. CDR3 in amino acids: CASSLVAGRNYEQYF. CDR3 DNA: TGTGCCAGCAGCTTAGTTGCGGGCAGAAACTACGAGCAGTACTTC.

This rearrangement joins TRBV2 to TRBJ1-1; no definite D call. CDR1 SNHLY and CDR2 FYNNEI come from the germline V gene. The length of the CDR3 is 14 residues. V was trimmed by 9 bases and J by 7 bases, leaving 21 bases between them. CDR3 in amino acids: CASSVEASADEAFF. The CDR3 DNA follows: TGTGCCAGTTCAGTCGAAGCGTCGGCAGATGAAGCTTTCTTT.

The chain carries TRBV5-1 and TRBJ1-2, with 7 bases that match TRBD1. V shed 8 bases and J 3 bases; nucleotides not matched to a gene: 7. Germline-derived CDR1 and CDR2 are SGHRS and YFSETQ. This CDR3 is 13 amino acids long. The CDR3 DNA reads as TGCGCCAGTAGTAGGGGGCCCGACTATGGCTACACCTTC. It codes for CASSRGPDYGYTF.

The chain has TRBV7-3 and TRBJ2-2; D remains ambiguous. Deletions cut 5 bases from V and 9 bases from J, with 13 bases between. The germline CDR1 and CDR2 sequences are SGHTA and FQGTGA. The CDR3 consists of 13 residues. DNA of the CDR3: TGTGCCAGCAGCCCTTCGGTGGAGAGGGAGCTGTTTTTT. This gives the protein CASSPSVERELFF.

CDR3 loop: CASRQSPYEQYF. As DNA, the CDR3 is TGTGCCAGCAGACAATCCCCCTACGAGCAGTACTTC. This chain connects TRBV2 to TRBJ2-7; no firm D call. The germline V gene encodes CDR1 SNHLY and CDR2 FYNNEI. The CDR3 has 12 residues. Trimming removed 6 bases at V and 2 bases at J, with 8 bases between.

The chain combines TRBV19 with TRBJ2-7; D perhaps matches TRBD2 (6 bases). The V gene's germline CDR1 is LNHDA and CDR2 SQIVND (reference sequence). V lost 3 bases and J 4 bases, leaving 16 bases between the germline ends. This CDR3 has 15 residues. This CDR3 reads CASSIYPGVGYEQYF. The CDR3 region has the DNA TGTGCCAGTAGTATCTATCCGGGAGTGGGTTACGAGCAGTACTTC.

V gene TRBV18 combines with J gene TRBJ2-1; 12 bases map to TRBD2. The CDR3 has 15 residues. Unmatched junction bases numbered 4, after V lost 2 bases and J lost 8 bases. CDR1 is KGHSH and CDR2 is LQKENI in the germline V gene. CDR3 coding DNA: TGTGCCAGCTCACCAAGGACTAGCGGGATTGATGAGCAGTTCTTC. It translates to CASSPRTSGIDEQFF.

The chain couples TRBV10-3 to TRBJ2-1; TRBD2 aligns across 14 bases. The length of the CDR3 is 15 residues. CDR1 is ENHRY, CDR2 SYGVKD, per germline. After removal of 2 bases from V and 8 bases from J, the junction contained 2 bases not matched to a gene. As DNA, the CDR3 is TGTGCCATCAGTGAGGGACTAGCGGGAGGCTATGAGCAGTTCTTC. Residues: CAISEGLAGGYEQFF.

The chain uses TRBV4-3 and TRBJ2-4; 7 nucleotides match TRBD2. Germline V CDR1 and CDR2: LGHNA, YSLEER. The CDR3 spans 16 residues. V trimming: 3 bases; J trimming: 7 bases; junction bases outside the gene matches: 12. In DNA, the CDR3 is TGCGCCAGCAGCCACGGGGCGGGCGGGAGAGGGAACATTCAGTACTTC. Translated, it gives CASSHGAGGRGNIQYF.

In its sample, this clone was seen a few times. CDR3 in amino acids: CSATGYNEQFF. The CDR3 nucleotides are TGCAGTGCCACGGGCTACAATGAGCAGTTCTTC. The chain has TRBV20-1 and TRBJ2-1; no reliable D call. Germline V lookup: CDR1 DFQATT, CDR2 SNEGSKA (reference sequence). With 6 bases removed from V and 3 bases from J, the gap between germline ends came to 6 bases. The CDR3 is made up of 11 amino acids.

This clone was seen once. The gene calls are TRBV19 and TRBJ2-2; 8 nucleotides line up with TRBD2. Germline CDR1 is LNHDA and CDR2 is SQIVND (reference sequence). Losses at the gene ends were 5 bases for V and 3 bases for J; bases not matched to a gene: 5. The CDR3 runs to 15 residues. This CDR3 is CASSSAGGHTGELFF. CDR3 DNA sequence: TGTGCCAGTAGTTCGGCGGGAGGTCACACCGGGGAGCTGTTTTTT.

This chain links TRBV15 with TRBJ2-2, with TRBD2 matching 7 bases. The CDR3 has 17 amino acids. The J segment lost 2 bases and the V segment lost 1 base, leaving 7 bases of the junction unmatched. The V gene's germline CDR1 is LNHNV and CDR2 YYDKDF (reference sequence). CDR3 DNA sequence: TGTGCCACCAGCAGAGTTAAGGGAGGGCCCAACACCGGGGAGCTGTTTTTT. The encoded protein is CATSRVKGGPNTGELFF.

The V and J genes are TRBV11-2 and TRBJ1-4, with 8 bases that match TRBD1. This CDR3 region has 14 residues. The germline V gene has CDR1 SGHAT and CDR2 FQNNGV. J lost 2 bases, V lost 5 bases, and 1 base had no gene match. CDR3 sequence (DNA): TGTGCCAGCAGCGACAGGGGTACTAATGAAAAACTGTTTTTT. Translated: CASSDRGTNEKLFF.

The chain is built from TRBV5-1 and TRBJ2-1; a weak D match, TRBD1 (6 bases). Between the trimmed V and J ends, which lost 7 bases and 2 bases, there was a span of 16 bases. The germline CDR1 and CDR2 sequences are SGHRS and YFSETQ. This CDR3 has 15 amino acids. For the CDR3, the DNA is TGCGCCAGCGGGGGTCAGGGGCAAGCCTACAATGAGCAGTTCTTC. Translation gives CASGGQGQAYNEQFF.

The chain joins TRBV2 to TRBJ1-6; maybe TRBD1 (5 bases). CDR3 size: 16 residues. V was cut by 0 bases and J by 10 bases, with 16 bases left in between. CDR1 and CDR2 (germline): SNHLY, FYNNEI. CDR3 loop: CASSEASPQGGSPLHF. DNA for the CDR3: TGTGCCAGCAGTGAAGCCTCCCCGCAGGGAGGATCACCCCTCCACTTT.

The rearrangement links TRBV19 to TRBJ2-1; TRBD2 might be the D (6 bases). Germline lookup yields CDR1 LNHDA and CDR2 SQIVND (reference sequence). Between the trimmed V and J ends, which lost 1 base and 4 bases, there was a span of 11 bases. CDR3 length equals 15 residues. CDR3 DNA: TGTGCCAGTAGTATAGGTCTAGCGTTGTACAATGAGCAGTTCTTC. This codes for CASSIGLALYNEQFF. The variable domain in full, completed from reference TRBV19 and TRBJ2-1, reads DGGITQSPKYLFRKEGQNVTLSCEQNLNHDAMYWYRQDPGQGLRLIYYSQIVNDFQKGDIAEGYSVSREKKESFPLTVTSAQKNPTAFYLCASSIGLALYNEQFFGPGTRLTVL.

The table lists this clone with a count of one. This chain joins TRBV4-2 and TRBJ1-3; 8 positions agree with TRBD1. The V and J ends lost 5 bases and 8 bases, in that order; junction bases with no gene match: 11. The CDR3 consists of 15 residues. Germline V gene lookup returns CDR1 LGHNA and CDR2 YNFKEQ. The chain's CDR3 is CASSLDRGPRDTIYF. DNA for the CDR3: TGTGCCAGCAGCTTAGACAGGGGTCCCCGAGACACCATATATTTT.

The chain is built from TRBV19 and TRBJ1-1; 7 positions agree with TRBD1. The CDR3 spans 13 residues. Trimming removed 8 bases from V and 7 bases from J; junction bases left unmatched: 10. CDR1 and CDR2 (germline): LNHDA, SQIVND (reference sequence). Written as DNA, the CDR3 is TGTGCCAGTGAGGGGGCGAGACGGCTTGAAGCTTTCTTT. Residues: CASEGARRLEAFF. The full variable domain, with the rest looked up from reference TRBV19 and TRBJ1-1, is DGGITQSPKYLFRKEGQNVTLSCEQNLNHDAMYWYRQDPGQGLRLIYYSQIVNDFQKGDIAEGYSVSREKKESFPLTVTSAQKNPTAFYLCASEGARRLEAFFGQGTRLTVV.

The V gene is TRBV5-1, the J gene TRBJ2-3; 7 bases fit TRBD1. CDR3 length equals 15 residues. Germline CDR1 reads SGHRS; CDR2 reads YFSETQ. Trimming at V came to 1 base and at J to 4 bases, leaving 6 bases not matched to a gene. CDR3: CASSLKAQGADTQYF. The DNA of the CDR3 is TGCGCCAGCAGCTTGAAGGCTCAGGGGGCAGATACGCAGTATTTT.

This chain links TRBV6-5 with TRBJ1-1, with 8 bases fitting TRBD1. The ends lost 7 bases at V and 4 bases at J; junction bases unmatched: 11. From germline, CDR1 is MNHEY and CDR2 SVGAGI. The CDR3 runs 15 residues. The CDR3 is CASMGMTGASTEAFF. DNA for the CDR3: TGTGCCAGCATGGGTATGACAGGGGCGAGCACTGAAGCTTTCTTT.

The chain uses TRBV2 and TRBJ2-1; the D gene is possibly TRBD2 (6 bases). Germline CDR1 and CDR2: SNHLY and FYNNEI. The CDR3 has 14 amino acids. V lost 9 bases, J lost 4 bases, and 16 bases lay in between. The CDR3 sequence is CASGEVGGYNEQFF. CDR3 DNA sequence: TGTGCCAGTGGGGAGGTGGGGGGTTACAATGAGCAGTTCTTC.

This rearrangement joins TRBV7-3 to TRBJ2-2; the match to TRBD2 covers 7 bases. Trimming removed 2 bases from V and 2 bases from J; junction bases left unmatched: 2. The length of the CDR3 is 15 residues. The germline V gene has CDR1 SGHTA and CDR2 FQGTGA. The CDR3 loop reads CASSLERGNTGELFF. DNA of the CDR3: TGTGCCAGCAGCTTAGAGCGGGGTAACACCGGGGAGCTGTTTTTT.

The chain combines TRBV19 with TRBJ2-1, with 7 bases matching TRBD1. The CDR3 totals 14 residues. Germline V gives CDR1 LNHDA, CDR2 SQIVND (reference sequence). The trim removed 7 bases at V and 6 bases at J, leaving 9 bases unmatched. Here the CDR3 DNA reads TGTGCCAGTACCTCAGGGGGAGTTGGCAATGAGCAGTTCTTC. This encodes CASTSGGVGNEQFF.